This TCR beta chain was obtained from a study of T cells in Graves' hyperthyroidism and ophthalmopathy (dated by TCRdb to between 2018 and 2020). The study in broad terms: Peripheral blood was collected at initial diagnosis, before any treatment. TCR V-J signatures able to tell the groups apart were searched for in a discovery cohort of 90 to 100 patients, of whom more than 40 had Graves' ophthalmopathy and around 57 had stable Graves' hyperthyroidism. An independent validation cohort of fewer than 20 hyperthyroidism patients and more than 15 patients who later progressed to ophthalmopathy tested prospective prediction of ophthalmopathy. The 95 to 100 discovery patients were randomly split 7:3 into training and test sets. Thyroid tissue and blood T-cell repertoires from more than five Graves' hyperthyroidism patients were also compared in the study. After blood sampling, hyperthyroidism patients were treated with methimazole at a starting dose of 30 mg daily, and ophthalmopathy patients were treated with high-dose intravenous methylprednisolone. The paper describes TCR Vbeta CDR3 sequencing of 135 peripheral blood samples, made up of fewer than 50 ophthalmopathy patients, around 78 hyperthyroidism patients and 17 progressor patients.

Beyond this particular receptor, the publication reports: A model built on a 13 V-J signature distinguished ophthalmopathy from stable hyperthyroidism, reaching about 88% sensitivity and 81.08% specificity in cross-validation and 80%/75% in testing. Blood samples also contained most of the expanded thyroid clonotypes (frequency above 0.001), which suggests that blood repertoires may reflect thyroid immune responses. Sample size was not statistically predetermined, and blinding of investigators to group allocation was not performed. During validation, the model predicted progression to ophthalmopathy a median of about 6.5 months ahead of onset, with more than 60% sensitivity and under 85% specificity.

The TCR beta CDR3 regions were amplified from the RNA transcripts. The TCR CDR3 was subjected to a first round of RT-PCR using the HTBI primer set and the Qiagen OneStep RT-PCR kit. The libraries were constructed in a second round of multiplex PCR and then size-selected and purified. Libraries were sequenced paired-end with 100 bp reads on an Illumina HiSeq2000. Regarding the original processing steps: Raw data were processed with SOAPnuke, discarding reads with adapters, uncalled bases, mean Phred below 15, or no exact constant-primer or identifier match. High-quality paired reads were merged using COPE v1.2.5, and each unique nucleotide sequence was defined as a clonotype. MiTCR v1.1 was used to align the clonotypes against IMGT TRBV, TRBD and TRBJ reference segments. The analysis included only V-J combinations with a frequency above 0.0001, which together covered about 99% of the repertoires. The TCS score was defined as F50 (clonal expansion) divided by E x V (chaos), with BLOSUM62-based TCRdist calculated between CDR3 peptides within each V-J. Welch's t-statistics and random forest reduced around 510 V-J features to roughly 13, which were used in a naive Bayes classifier (R e1071). TCRdb cleaned the public reads at Q25 with fastp, built clones with MiXCR and kept in-frame beta chains. Each CDR3 protein appears once, grouped with its most common genes and DNA. TCRdb's processing, not the authors' own work, is the source of the V and J calls. This sample is represented by a few hundred thousand distinct CDR3 sequences; more than 14% of them were singletons. The top ten clonotypes cover less than 15% of the sample.

Hyperthyroidism patients were newly diagnosed, had a disease duration of under 2 months, and were aged 18 to 65 years. Patients with uncontrolled infections, other autoimmune diseases, pregnancy or lactation were excluded. Diagnoses were based on clinical symptoms, serum thyroxine and TRAb, thyroid ultrasound and orbital computed tomography. Blood from progressor patients was collected at the time of first diagnosis with hyperthyroidism, before any ophthalmopathy symptoms had appeared. Ficoll-Paque density gradient centrifugation was used to isolate PBMCs from about 9 ml of fresh peripheral blood. Patients classed as progressors first received a Graves' hyperthyroidism diagnosis and then went on to develop ophthalmopathy during follow-up. Trizol reagent was used to extract total RNA, and RNA quality was then checked on an Agilent 2100 Bioanalyzer. This clonotype showed up many times. The specificity of this receptor is unknown. Base quality data are lacking; no much larger clone is found one base away.

V lost 4 bases and J lost 4 bases; the stretch between them is 11 bases long. Sequences MDHEN (CDR1) and SYDVKM (CDR2) are obtained from the germline V gene. There are 14 amino acids in the CDR3, from cysteine to phenylalanine inclusive. Only the CDR3 region is kept as DNA, spanning 42 bases read in frame from base 1. The sequence is built from TRBV28 and TRBJ2-1, with the D segment identity uncertain. Sequencing used blood. The receptor was isolated from a middle-aged woman with Graves' hyperthyroidism that later progressed to Graves' ophthalmopathy. The CDR3 sequence is CASSSSLTYNEQFF. The DNA sequence reads TGTGCCAGCAGTTCTTCCCTGACTTACAATGAGCAGTTCTTC.